A single sample is the source of the 27 T cell receptor beta chains below, sequenced in a study of regulatory T cells in long-lasting Graves disease (dated by TCRdb to the early 2020s). The time point tag for this specimen amounts to: newly diagnosed GD, antithyroid drugs for less than 3 months. For both TCR sequencing and RNA sequencing, RNA was extracted from PBMCs using TRIzol. The protocol used for the library was multiplex PCR. Sequencer: Illumina HiSeq 4000. CDR3 regions were amplified by Arm-PCR with iRepertoire HTBI primers to construct TCR beta libraries. TCRdb reprocessed the public reads (quality trimming at Q25 with fastp, clone calling with MiXCR) and kept in-frame beta chains. CDR3 protein duplicates are merged, each entry listing the most common genes and DNA. Across this sample there are hundreds of thousands of distinct CDR3 sequences, with roughly 16% seen only once. Clones ranked in the top ten supply 18% of the sample.

In addition, the sample was reused for a study of T cells in Graves' hyperthyroidism and ophthalmopathy.

The specimen was peripheral blood mononuclear cells (PBMCs), collected at new diagnosis, from a patient treated with antithyroid drugs. These receptor sequences come from a young woman with Graves disease. Donor details come from another sample of the same person, matched by shared clones.

This clonotype was recorded at least ten times. This sequence joins TRBV6-2 or TRBV6-3 and TRBJ2-1; no definite D call. V was cut by 5 bases and J by 5 bases, with 13 bases left in between. Germline values: CDR1 MNHEY, CDR2 SVGEGT. The CDR3 runs to 14 residues. The CDR3 nucleotides are TGTGCCAGCAGTGAACGTTCTGGGAACAATGAGCAGTTCTTC. It encodes CASSERSGNNEQFF.

The chain employs TRBV5-1 and TRBJ2-3; 7 bases are shared with TRBD2. The CDR3 contains 16 residues. J gave up 0 bases and V 0 bases, and 4 bases lay outside the gene matches. Per germline, CDR1 SGHRS and CDR2 YFSETQ. This CDR3 reads CASSLGLAFSTDTQYF. In DNA form, the CDR3 reads TGCGCCAGCAGCTTGGGACTAGCCTTTAGCACAGATACGCAGTATTTT. The full variable domain, completed using reference TRBV5-1 and TRBJ2-3, is KAGVTQTPRYLIKTRGQQVTLSCSPISGHRSVSWYQQTPGQGLQFLFEYFSETQRNKGNFPGRFSGRQFSNSRSEMNVSTLELGDSALYLCASSLGLAFSTDTQYFGPGTRLTVL.

This clonotype was observed a few times. No conserved phenylalanine or tryptophan ends this CDR3, so it is likely a read error. As DNA, the CDR3 is TGTGCCAGCAGTTTAATTGGCGAGACCCAGTACCTC. It translates to CASSLIGETQYL. V usage is TRBV28 and J usage is TRBJ2-5; D not certain. From germline, CDR1 is MDHEN and CDR2 SYDVKM. The ends were cut back, 2 bases at V and 5 bases at J, with 6 bases in the middle. The CDR3 contains 12 residues.

A few counts support this clonotype. This chain links TRBV27 with TRBJ1-5; a weak D match, TRBD1 (6 bases). CDR1 is MNHEY and CDR2 is SMNVEV in the germline V gene (reference sequence). The V gene lost 5 bases and the J gene lost 0 bases, with 20 bases spanning the gap. CDR3 length: 18 amino acids. The DNA for the CDR3 is TGTGCCAGCAGTGCAGGAATGAGTGGACAGTATAGCAATCAGCCCCAGCATTTT. As protein: CASSAGMSGQYSNQPQHF.

Of note for this clonotype: It may be a read error: a sequence one base away is much more abundant. V and J are TRBV7-9 and TRBJ1-1; D is undetermined. V gave up 8 bases and J gave up 1 base, with 14 bases separating them. This CDR3 comprises 14 residues. The V gene's germline CDR1 is SEHNR and CDR2 FQNEAQ (reference sequence). The CDR3 nucleotides read TGTGCCAGCGCCCCCCGCGGAAAGAACACTGAAGCTTTCTTT. Translation gives CASAPRGKNTEAFF.

This clonotype has at least ten counts. The chain combines TRBV3-1 with TRBJ2-2; the D gene is possibly TRBD2 (5 bases). Trimming left V 1 base short and J 4 bases short, with 7 bases between. In germline, CDR1 is LGHDT, CDR2 YNNKEL (reference sequence). This CDR3 has 14 residues. The CDR3 protein is CASSQASGTGELFF. The DNA for the CDR3 is TGTGCCAGCAGCCAAGCGAGCGGCACCGGGGAGCTGTTTTTT.

This clonotype has just a few counts. The V and J genes are TRBV5-6 and TRBJ2-5; TRBD1 aligns across 9 bases. This CDR3 is built from 15 residues. The junction had 10 bases not matched to a gene; V was cut back by 5 bases and J by 5 bases. Germline-derived CDR1 and CDR2 are SGHDT and YYEEEE. CDR3 region: CASRYRDRALETQYF. The CDR3 DNA is TGTGCCAGCAGGTACCGGGACAGGGCGTTGGAGACCCAGTACTTC.

The V call is TRBV7-6, the J call TRBJ1-3; weak D call: TRBD1 (6 bases). The CDR3 runs 15 residues. Germline V gene sequence: CDR1 SGHVS, CDR2 FNYEAQ. The V and J ends lost 7 bases and 9 bases respectively, with 22 bases between them. The CDR3 spells CASINLLGGWGTIYF. CDR3 nucleotides: TGTGCCAGCATCAACTTACTAGGGGGTTGGGGCACCATATATTTT.

This clonotype was recorded many times. The chain recombines TRBV11-2 with TRBJ2-4; no firm D call. V lost 6 bases, J lost 0 bases, and 9 bases lay in between. CDR1 is SGHAT and CDR2 is FQNNGV in the germline V gene. CDR3 length equals 14 residues. The CDR3 spells CASSPHLAKNIQYF. The CDR3 DNA sequence: TGTGCCAGCAGTCCCCACTTAGCCAAAAACATTCAGTACTTC. Looking up the rest from reference TRBV11-2 and TRBJ2-4 gives the full variable domain: EAGVAQSPRYKIIEKRQSVAFWCNPISGHATLYWYQQILGQGPKLLIQFQNNGVVDDSQLPKDRFSAERLKGVDSTLKIQPAKLEDSAVYLCASSPHLAKNIQYFGAGTRLSVL.

This clonotype has at least ten counts. V gene TRBV11-2 combines with J gene TRBJ2-7; TRBD1 agrees at 7 bases. V lost 8 bases, J lost 5 bases, and 3 bases stayed unmatched. The CDR3 runs 11 residues. Germline V CDR1 and CDR2: SGHAT, FQNNGV. The DNA of the CDR3 is TGTGCCAGCGAGGGGGCTGACGAGCAGTACTTC. This encodes CASEGADEQYF.

The V gene is TRBV5-5, the J gene TRBJ2-1, with 8 positions matching TRBD2. The CDR3 spans 12 residues. The trim removed 4 bases at V and 15 bases at J, leaving 9 bases unmatched. Germline CDR1 is SGHKS and CDR2 is YYEKEE (reference sequence). The CDR3 nucleotides read TGTGCCAGCAGCCCGGAGGGACTAGTTTGGTTCTTC. This gives the protein CASSPEGLVWFF.

The CDR3 coding sequence is TGCAGCGTTGGGGCTAGCCACTCCTACAATGAGCAGTTCTTC. The encoded protein is CSVGASHSYNEQFF. The chain couples TRBV29-1 to TRBJ2-1, with a tentative D call TRBD2 (5 bases). V was pared by 4 bases and J by 0 bases, with 10 bases between. The germline gives CDR1 SQVTM, CDR2 ANQGSEA. This CDR3 is 14 amino acids long.

This clonotype showed up just a few times. One end of the junction is discordant with germline, which a read error may explain. The J gene is TRBJ2-2, the V gene TRBV24-1; the match to TRBD2 covers 8 bases. CDR1 is KGHDR, CDR2 SFDVKD, per germline. CDR3 length equals 15 residues. The CDR3 is CATSDSGTRIGELVF. The CDR3 bases are TGTGCCACCAGTGATTCTGGGACTAGAATCGGGGAGCTGGTTTTT.

This clonotype appeared a single time. V usage is TRBV30 and J usage is TRBJ1-1; no definite D call. The V gene lost 0 bases and the J gene lost 1 base, with 6 bases spanning the gap. This CDR3 is 13 amino acids long. The germline CDR1 and CDR2 sequences are GTSNPN and SVGIG (reference sequence). In nucleotides, the CDR3 is TGTGCCTGGAGTGTAGCACAGAACACTGAAGCTTTCTTT. Translation: CAWSVAQNTEAFF.

This clonotype was picked up many times. The CDR3 protein is CASSSESSTDTQYF. In nucleotides, the CDR3 is TGTGCCAGCAGCTCCGAATCTAGCACAGATACGCAGTATTTT. This chain uses TRBV7-3 with TRBJ2-3; D gene ambiguous. V shed 4 bases and J shed 0 bases, with 8 bases lying between them. In germline, CDR1 is SGHTA, CDR2 FQGTGA. This CDR3 contains 14 residues.

The genes are TRBV5-1 and TRBJ2-3; 7 nucleotides line up with TRBD2. After removal of 0 bases from V and 3 bases from J, the junction contained 4 bases not matched to a gene. The CDR3 contains 15 residues. The germline V gene has CDR1 SGHRS and CDR2 YFSETQ. CDR3 in amino acids: CASSLVTAGTDTQYF. The CDR3 region has the DNA TGCGCCAGCAGCTTGGTAACAGCGGGGACAGATACGCAGTATTTT.

This clonotype was observed a few times. The V call is TRBV20-1, the J call TRBJ1-5; 10 bases map to TRBD1. CDR3 size: 15 residues. Germline V gene data show CDR1 as DFQATT and CDR2 as SNEGSKA (reference sequence). With 4 bases clipped from V and 7 bases from J, the junction kept 10 bases outside the gene matches. CDR3: CSAKPGTGELQPQHF. The CDR3 DNA is TGCAGTGCTAAGCCCGGGACAGGGGAATTGCAGCCCCAGCATTTT.

This clonotype came up many times. V and J are TRBV12-3 or TRBV12-4 and TRBJ1-3; D gene uncertain. Deletions cut 1 base from V and 4 bases from J, with 14 bases between. The CDR3 runs 16 residues. The DNA of the CDR3 is TGTGCCAGCAGTTTAGAGTCGGCGACCGGGGGAAACACCATATATTTT. This encodes CASSLESATGGNTIYF.

This clonotype appeared many times. CDR3 in DNA: TGTGCCAGCAGTTTATGGACTAGCGGGAGTATCTACGAGCAGTACTTC. This gives the protein CASSLWTSGSIYEQYF. This rearrangement joins TRBV28 to TRBJ2-7; TRBD2 matches at 12 bases. This CDR3 is built from 16 residues. Germline lookup yields CDR1 MDHEN and CDR2 SYDVKM. The trim removed 0 bases at V and 3 bases at J, leaving 3 bases unmatched.

The chain combines TRBV28 with TRBJ1-6; a possible D gene is TRBD1 (5 bases). CDR1 is MDHEN and CDR2 is SYDVKM in the germline V gene. V was shortened by 7 bases and J by 8 bases, with 15 bases between the two germline ends. The CDR3 consists of 14 residues. CDR3 protein: CASTFGTVDSPLHF. For the CDR3, the DNA is TGTGCCAGCACCTTCGGGACGGTTGATTCACCCCTCCACTTT.

At least ten counts were recorded for this clonotype. V usage is TRBV28 and J usage is TRBJ2-7; 10 nucleotides align to TRBD1. CDR1 and CDR2 from the germline V gene are MDHEN and SYDVKM. Trimming cost V 10 bases and J 2 bases; bases outside gene matches: 11. The CDR3 is 15 residues long. The CDR3 loop reads CAIRTGTGVTYEQYF. Written as DNA, the CDR3 is TGTGCCATTCGGACGGGGACAGGGGTAACCTACGAGCAGTACTTC.

Remarks on this clonotype: A single base separates this from a much larger clone, so it may be a read error. This chain connects TRBV28 to TRBJ2-7; 8 nucleotides match TRBD2. The V and J ends lost 8 bases and 0 bases, in that order; junction bases with no gene match: 12. This CDR3 spans 16 amino acids. Germline loops: CDR1 MDHEN, CDR2 SYDVKM. CDR3 DNA: TGTGCCAGCGGTGAAGCGCGGGGGGATCTCTCCTACGAGCAGTACTTC. It encodes CASGEARGDLSYEQYF.

This clonotype was recorded only once. A much more abundant neighbour one base away suggests this may be a read error. The chain combines TRBV5-1 with TRBJ1-1; 7 bases match TRBD1. Germline lookup yields CDR1 SGHRS and CDR2 YFSETQ. CDR3 length: 15 residues. CDR3 coding DNA: TGCGCCAGCAGCAGCCAACAGGGGATGAACACTGAAACTTTCTTT. Encoded protein: CASSSQQGMNTETFF.

In its sample, this clonotype was seen many times. The CDR3 protein is CASSGQGQPPQHF. The CDR3 DNA reads as TGTGCCAGCAGTGGGCAGGGACAGCCGCCCCAGCATTTT. The V and J genes are TRBV2 and TRBJ1-5, with 7 bases lining up with TRBD1. The CDR3 is made up of 13 amino acids. Trimming cost V 4 bases and J 9 bases; bases outside gene matches: 6. Germline CDR1 is SNHLY and CDR2 is FYNNEI.

The table lists this clonotype with many counts. The rearrangement joins TRBV12-3 or TRBV12-4 to TRBJ2-3; weak D call: TRBD2 (5 bases). The CDR3 loop spans 12 amino acids. V was clipped by 6 bases and J by 6 bases, with 10 bases between them. The CDR3 loop is CASSFGGDTQYF. DNA of the CDR3: TGTGCCAGCAGCTTCGGCGGGGATACGCAGTATTTT.

The chain couples TRBV5-1 to TRBJ2-2, with 14 positions matching TRBD2. Germline-derived CDR1 and CDR2 are SGHRS and YFSETQ. V trimming: 5 bases; J trimming: 6 bases; junction bases outside the gene matches: 9. The CDR3 consists of 17 residues. The CDR3 protein is CASRLNLGLAGAGELFF. CDR3 DNA sequence: TGCGCCAGCAGGCTAAATCTGGGACTAGCGGGAGCCGGGGAGCTGTTTTTT.

This clonotype has ten or more counts. The rearrangement uses TRBV7-9 and TRBJ2-3; D not certain. The CDR3 is 14 residues long. V was cut by 5 bases and J by 4 bases, with 13 bases left in between. CDR1 is SEHNR, CDR2 FQNEAQ, per germline (reference sequence). CDR3 loop: CASSRPGVSDTQYF. The CDR3 DNA follows: TGTGCCAGCAGCCGGCCGGGCGTCTCAGATACGCAGTATTTT.